This T cell receptor beta chain emerged from a study of regulatory T cells in long-lasting Graves disease. Trimming took 5 bases from V and 9 from J; bases not matched to a gene: 9. This CDR3 is built from 15 residues. Building the TCR beta libraries relied on iRepertoire HTBI primers, and CDR3 regions underwent Arm-PCR. TCRdb fed the multiplex PCR reads into MiXCR, producing one record per CDR3 protein. The table lists about 400,000 distinct CDR3 sequences, around 16% of them singletons. As for time point: newly diagnosed GD, antithyroid drugs for less than 3 months. The TCR library was made from RNA that had been extracted from PBMCs in TRIzol.

This chain uses TRBV12-3 or TRBV12-4 with TRBJ2-1, with 11 bases matching TRBD2. This sequence was found in a female donor with Graves disease. Sequenced here: peripheral blood mononuclear cells (PBMCs), sampled at new diagnosis, from a patient treated with antithyroid drugs. The CDR3 sequence: CASSPIAGGWGEQFF. CDR3 bases: TGTGCCAGCAGTCCTATAGCGGGAGGGTGGGGTGAGCAGTTCTTC.